This T cell receptor beta chain was captured by sequencing in a study of T cells in Graves' hyperthyroidism and ophthalmopathy. Overall study results and limits: A 13 V-J model separated ophthalmopathy from stable hyperthyroidism.

Regarding this clonotype: Antigen unknown.

The study excluded patients with uncontrolled infection, other autoimmune disease, pregnancy or lactation. Deletions cut 2 bases from V and 4 bases from J, with 4 bases between. The CDR3 has 12 residues. RNA transcripts were the template for amplifying TCR beta CDR3 regions. The primer set for the first-round RT-PCR of the TCR CDR3 was HTBI. Each CDR3 protein is one row after TCRdb ran MiXCR on the multiplex PCR reads. The sample lists about 700,000 distinct CDR3 sequences, roughly 46% occurring once. The sample consisted of peripheral blood or thyroid tissue (not recorded which). J is TRBJ2-3 and V is TRBV12-3 or TRBV12-4; no reliable D call. The TCR originated in an adult man with Graves' disease, either hyperthyroidism or ophthalmopathy (not recorded which). DNA of the CDR3: TGTGCCAGCAGTTTAACAGCAGATACGCAGTATTTT. Encoded protein: CASSLTADTQYF.